A single sample gave rise to the 2 T cell receptor beta chains below, sequenced in a study of blood T cells in healthy people across ages. Using a J-beta primer mix together with a sample-barcoded 5' primer, a second PCR was run for roughly 6 to 12 cycles. Each CDR3 protein gets one entry after TCRdb re-called the 5' RACE reads with MiXCR. In the table there are about 970,000 distinct CDR3 sequences, approximately 50% of which are singletons. The sequenced sample consisted of blood. Receptors originate from a woman aged 60-70 years in good health.

This sequence joins TRBV12-3 or TRBV12-4 and TRBJ1-6; D gene ambiguous. The CDR3 is made up of 15 amino acids. Trimming shortened V by 5 bases and J by 7 bases, and 15 bases separated the two germline ends. The CDR3 DNA sequence: TGTGCCAGCAGTCTGACGGCCCCCAAGAATTCACCCCTCCACTTT. Translated, it gives CASSLTAPKNSPLHF.

The chain has TRBV30 and TRBJ2-5, with a possible D match to TRBD2 (5 bases). Germline V gene sequence: CDR1 GTSNPN, CDR2 SVGIG (reference sequence). Deletions cut 2 bases from V and 5 bases from J, with 18 bases between. The CDR3 runs 15 residues. The CDR3, as DNA: TGTGCCTGGAGTAACCCGGGAACCTCATCTGAGACCCAGTACTTC. This translates into CAWSNPGTSSETQYF.